Listed below are T cell receptor beta chains from one sample, sequenced in a study of cytomegalovirus exposure and HLA in healthy donors. Assay used: immunoSEQ multiplex PCR; TCRdb lists only in-frame clones, some missing. The table records 200,000 to 250,000 clones, 82% of them present only once. The sample comprised PBMCs. Receptors originate from a woman between 35 and 50 years old in good health and CMV-seronegative. CDR3s include the opening cysteine and the closing phenylalanine or tryptophan. D genes are given only for firm matches. The size of a clone is reported for some rows only, either as once, few or many, or as a class for expanded clones.

D	V	J	size	DNA	CDR3
-	TRBV30	TRBJ2-3	-	TGTGCCTGGGGACAGATCGGCACAGATACGCAGTATTTT	CAWGQIGTDTQYF
-	TRBV9	TRBJ2-7	-	TGTGCCAGCAGCGTAGTGGCAGGGGCCAGTTACGAGCAGTACTTC	CASSVVAGASYEQYF
-	TRBV5-5	TRBJ2-3	-	TGTGCCAGCAGCTTGGCCCAGGGGACAGATACGCAGTATTTT	CASSLAQGTDTQYF
-	TRBV5-1	TRBJ1-3	-	TGCGCCAGCAGCTCAGGACAGGGAAACACCATATATTTT	CASSSGQGNTIYF
TRBD2	TRBV4-2	TRBJ2-1	-	TGTGCCAGCAGCCCCGGGGGGGACTTGCTGTTCTTC	CASSPGGDLLFF
-	TRBV19	TRBJ2-7	-	TGTGCCAGTAGTATAGGAGGAGGAGGGTACGAGCAGTACTTC	CASSIGGGGYEQYF
TRBD2	TRBV5-4	TRBJ2-7	-	TGTGCCAGCAGCTTGGAGCGGGGCTCCTACGAGCAGTACTTC	CASSLERGSYEQYF
-	TRBV9	TRBJ2-2	-	TGTGCCAGCAGCGTAGTAGACACCGGGGAGCTGTTTTTT	CASSVVDTGELFF
TRBD1	TRBV5-1	TRBJ1-3	-	TGCGCCAGCAGCACGGCCGGACAGGGAACTGGAAACACCATATATTTT	CASSTAGQGTGNTIYF
-	TRBV30	TRBJ2-7	-	TGTGCCTGGAGGGAGAGCTCCTACGAGCAGTACTTC	CAWRESSYEQYF
-	TRBV19	TRBJ1-1	-	TGTGCCAGTAGTCCTAGTCATGGGAACACTGAAGCTTTCTTT	CASSPSHGNTEAFF
TRBD1	TRBV30	TRBJ1-3	-	TGTGCCTGGATCGCACCATTCCGGGACAGTATTGGAAACACCATATATTTT	CAWIAPFRDSIGNTIYF
-	TRBV11-2	TRBJ1-2	-	TGTGCCAGCAGCCCACCCCGGGACACAGTTGGGAAAACCTTC	CASSPPRDTVGKTF
TRBD1	TRBV6-6	TRBJ2-7	-	TGTGCCAGCAGTTGGGACAGGGGGCGGTACGAGCAGTACTTC	CASSWDRGRYEQYF
-	TRBV6-4	TRBJ2-5	-	TGTGCCAGGGACCCGGGGGCCCAGTACTTC	CARDPGAQYF
-	TRBV5-1	TRBJ2-7	-	TGCGCCAGCAGCCCTTACCCAGGGATGGTAAGCGAGCAGTACTTC	CASSPYPGMVSEQYF
TRBD1	TRBV19	TRBJ2-2	-	TGTGCCAGTAGTTCTCGACAGGGGTGGACCGGGGAGCTGTTTTTT	CASSSRQGWTGELFF
TRBD2	TRBV11-2	TRBJ2-1	-	TGTGCCAGCAGCCCGACTAGCGGAATCGTAAATGAGCAGTTCTTC	CASSPTSGIVNEQFF
-	TRBV2	TRBJ1-1	-	TGTGCCAGCAGTCCCGACAGCCGTGAAGCTTTCTTT	CASSPDSREAFF
-	TRBV5-1	TRBJ2-7	-	TGCGCCAGCAGCTCGAATTCCGGGGGCGAGCAGTACTTC	CASSSNSGGEQYF
TRBD1	TRBV28	TRBJ1-5	-	TGTGCCAGCAGTGTAGTACAGGGGGGACAGCCCCAGCATTTT	CASSVVQGGQPQHF
TRBD1	TRBV9	TRBJ2-2	-	TGTGCCAGCCGACAGGGAAACACCGGGGAGCTGTTTTTT	CASRQGNTGELFF
-	TRBV30	TRBJ2-7	-	TGTGCCTGGAATTTGGGCACTGCCTACGAGCAGTACTTC	CAWNLGTAYEQYF
TRBD2	TRBV5-1	TRBJ2-7	-	TGCGCCAGCAGCTCCGGGACTAGCGGGAGGATGGACGAGCAGTACTTC	CASSSGTSGRMDEQYF
TRBD2	TRBV5-6	TRBJ2-5	-	TGTGCCAGCAGCTTGGGCTGGGGTAGCGGGAGGGCCAAAGAGACCCAGTACTTC	CASSLGWGSGRAKETQYF
TRBD1	TRBV6-5	TRBJ2-7	few	TGTGCCAGTTGCCGGGACAGGCTACCGGGCGAGCAGTACTTC	CASCRDRLPGEQYF
-	TRBV5-4	TRBJ1-1	-	TGTGCCAGCAGCTTGGGGCCGAAGATGAACACTGAAGCTTTCTTT	CASSLGPKMNTEAFF
TRBD1	TRBV12-5	TRBJ1-2	-	TGTGCTAGTGGCCAGGACAGGGGGCCTTCGATTAACTATGGCTACACCTTC	CASGQDRGPSINYGYTF
-	TRBV27	TRBJ1-1	-	TGTGCCAGTAGGAAACAGATAAACACTGAAGCTTTCTTT	CASRKQINTEAFF
-	TRBV7-2	TRBJ1-5	-	TGTGCCAGCAGCTTCGTCGGAGGAGGAGATAGCAATCAGCCCCAGCATTTT	CASSFVGGGDSNQPQHF
TRBD1	TRBV7-6	TRBJ2-7	-	TGTGCCAGCAGCTTTGGGACAGGGGTCTACGAGCAGTACTTC	CASSFGTGVYEQYF
-	TRBV9	TRBJ1-5	-	TGTGCCAGCAGCGGGGGCGACCGACAGCCCCAGCATTTT	CASSGGDRQPQHF
TRBD2	TRBV10-3	TRBJ2-2	-	TGTGCCATCAGCGCCGGGACTAGCGGGTATACCGGGGAGCTGTTTTTT	CAISAGTSGYTGELFF
TRBD2	TRBV4-1	TRBJ2-7	once	TGCGCCAGCAGCCCCGAGCTAGCGGTCTACGAGCAGTACTTC	CASSPELAVYEQYF
-	TRBV27	TRBJ1-2	-	TGTGCCAGCAGTCGGAGATTAGGGGCTAACTATGGCTACACCTTC	CASSRRLGANYGYTF
TRBD1	TRBV27	TRBJ1-5	-	TGTGCCAGCTTTGAAAAACAGGACCAACACCGGACAGGGGGTAATCAGCCCCAGCATTTT	CASFEKQDQHRTGGNQPQHF
TRBD2	TRBV18	TRBJ2-7	-	TGTGCCAGCTCACCAGAGTCTAGCGGTCCCTACGAGCAGTACTTC	CASSPESSGPYEQYF
-	TRBV6-6	TRBJ2-7	-	TGTGCCAGCAGTTACGGGGGGTCCTACGAGCAGTACTTC	CASSYGGSYEQYF
-	TRBV5-1	TRBJ2-3	-	TGCGCCAGCAGCTTGGGGCTTAGCACAGATACGCAGTATTTT	CASSLGLSTDTQYF
TRBD1	TRBV29-1	TRBJ1-1	-	TGCAGCGTTGGGACAGGGTGGGACACTGAAGCTTTCTTT	CSVGTGWDTEAFF
-	TRBV7-8	TRBJ1-2	-	TGTGCCAGCAGAGGTGGAGGGGACTATGGCTACACCTTC	CASRGGGDYGYTF
TRBD1	TRBV29-1	TRBJ1-3	-	TGCAGCGTAAACGCCCGGACAGGCTGGGAGGATTCCTCTGGAAACACCATATATTTT	CSVNARTGWEDSSGNTIYF
TRBD2	TRBV4-1	TRBJ2-1	-	TGCGCCAGCAGCCAGGGACTAGCCAATGAGCAGTTCTTC	CASSQGLANEQFF
-	TRBV7-9	TRBJ2-1	few	TGTGCCAGCAGCTTAGGGCGATTCGGAGGAAGCTCCTACAATGAGCAGTTCTTC	CASSLGRFGGSSYNEQFF
-	TRBV30	TRBJ1-5	-	TGTGCCTCACAAACAGGGAATAGCAATCAGCCCCAGCATTTT	CASQTGNSNQPQHF
TRBD2	TRBV4-1	TRBJ2-5	-	TGCGCCAGCAGCCAAGAACCCTCCGGGACTAGCGGGACCTGGGCCCAGTACTTC	CASSQEPSGTSGTWAQYF
-	TRBV27	TRBJ1-1	few	TGTGCCAGCATGAAGGGGATACAAACTGAAGCTTTCTTT	CASMKGIQTEAFF
-	TRBV7-3	TRBJ2-1	-	TGTGCCAGCAGCTCCCAATCCGGGAGCTCCTACAATGAGCAGTTCTTC	CASSSQSGSSYNEQFF